This entry is about one T cell receptor beta chain. The antigen it recognizes is unknown. Per-nucleotide qualities are absent, and no much larger clonotype sits a single base away. TCRbeta CDR3 regions were amplified from genomic DNA using the immunoSEQ Assay, a bias-controlled multiplex PCR. The study's processing was this. Within the assay, amplification of reference gene primers was used to estimate how many nucleated cells each sample contained. To quantify the absolute abundance of each unique TCRbeta CDR3 rearrangement, sequence reads were collapsed and filtered. For each sample, productive Simpson clonality was calculated by taking the square root of Simpson's diversity index across productive rearrangements. This is the immuneACCESS table as TCRdb keeps it, with only in-frame sequences that have V and J called. A part of the clones is gone; compared with another copy, unresolved V genes explain less than half, and the rest is unexplained. The DNA gave D and trimming, while V, J and clone size come from that table. The table for this sample lists some 250,000 clones; approximately 85% of them were counted only once. The ten biggest clones cover approximately 2% of the sample.

This record belongs to a study of blood T cell repertoires in COVID-19 (TCRdb year 2020). Regarding the study in general: Samples from collaborators originated in the United States, Italy and Spain and spanned both the acute and convalescent phases of COVID-19. The prospective study material was composed of cDNA or gDNA derived from T cells, B-cell-depleted T cells, or PBMCs. Deeply sampled blood TCRbeta repertoires from subjects exposed to, actively infected with, or recovered from COVID-19 were included in the dataset. The repertoires were made available in a free public database intended to serve as a resource for research on the immune response to SARS-CoV-2. Samples came from the ongoing ImmuneRACE study (first 160 participants) plus 1,254 subjects from 6 global collaborators. A de-identified subject ID, COVID-19 status, age in years and sex were almost always included in the sample metadata. Where HLA class I and class II types were available, the types were taken from metadata supplied by the sample provider, not from assay-based typing. Findings and caveats that apply to the study as a whole: Clinical and demographic metadata were provided uncurated, with the amount varying by source and participant.

After removal of 4 bases from V and 1 base from J, the junction retains 3 bases not matched to a gene. Inclusive of the bounding cysteine and phenylalanine, the CDR3 is 15 residues long. Only CDR3 DNA is held: 45 bases, read in frame from base 1. For CDR1 and CDR2, the germline V gene lists MNHEY and SVGAGI. Participants in the prospective study were enrolled through a virtual design, were aged about 18 to 100 years, and lived in roughly 26 United States geographic areas. Cohort assignment in the prospective study relied on participant-reported clinical history from a screening survey and a study questionnaire. Recovered participants in ImmuneRACE Cohort 3 were defined as having two consecutive negative NP/OP PCR tests, clearance from a healthcare professional, or resolution of symptoms. In the prospective study, whole blood, serum and a nasopharyngeal or oropharyngeal swab were collected from each participant by mobile phlebotomists. Additional blood draws and questionnaires over an approximately two-month period could optionally be provided by prospective study participants. Prospective study blood samples were shipped either frozen or at room temperature before DNA extraction.

This TCR derives from a woman aged 45-65 years who had recovered from COVID-19. This chain joins TRBV6-5 to TRBJ2-3; the junction holds 9 bases that match TRBD2. The sequenced sample consisted of PBMCs or T cells enriched from blood (not recorded which). CDR3 protein: CASSSRLAGTDTQYF. The sequence in DNA is TGTGCCAGCAGTTCCCGACTAGCGGGCACAGATACGCAGTATTTT.